These 20 T cell receptor beta chains were all obtained from the same sample, sequenced in a study of blood T cell repertoires in COVID-19. Some clones are missing from TCRdb's copy, which holds only in-frame ones; the method was immunoSEQ multiplex PCR. Of about 480,000 clones in the sample, roughly 89% were seen once. Sequencing was performed on peripheral blood. Receptors originate from a man aged 18-30 years with COVID-19, enrolled during active disease.

This chain uses TRBV27 with TRBJ1-4; TRBD1 might be the D (5 bases). V dropped 5 bases and J dropped 3 bases, with 19 bases sitting between them. Germline V gene lookup returns CDR1 MNHEY and CDR2 SMNVEV (reference sequence). The CDR3 sequence is 17 residues long. The CDR3 DNA follows: TGTGCCAGCAGTCGGTCTCCTGACAGTTTAGCTAATGAAAAACTGTTTTTT. It translates to CASSRSPDSLANEKLFF.

The V and J genes are TRBV12-3 or TRBV12-4 and TRBJ1-1; D might be TRBD1 (6 bases). The CDR3 spans 11 residues. The V and J ends lost 3 bases and 9 bases respectively, with 8 bases between them. CDR3 nucleotide sequence: TGTGCCAGCAGTTTCCGGGACAAAGCTTTCTTT. Amino acid sequence: CASSFRDKAFF.

The chain has TRBV3-1 (or the pseudogene TRBV3-2) and TRBJ2-1; 8 bases match TRBD1. CDR3 length: 16 amino acids. Per germline, CDR1 LGHDT and CDR2 YNNKEL (reference sequence). After removal of 2 bases from V and 8 bases from J, the junction contained 11 bases not matched to a gene. The CDR3: CASSQPGQGNYHEQFF. The CDR3 DNA reads as TGTGCCAGCAGCCAACCTGGACAGGGAAATTACCATGAGCAGTTCTTC.

This clone was seen more than once but under ten times. The chain recombines TRBV3-1 (or the pseudogene TRBV3-2) with TRBJ2-1, with D unclear. In germline, CDR1 is LGHDT, CDR2 YNNKEL (reference sequence). The CDR3 sequence is 15 residues long. Trimming took 0 bases from V and 4 from J, leaving 10 bases between them. Written as DNA, the CDR3 is TGTGCCAGCAGCCAAGAGCCAGGCCCTTACAATGAGCAGTTCTTC. This sequence encodes CASSQEPGPYNEQFF.

The chain carries TRBV5-4 and TRBJ2-7; 10 bases are shared with TRBD2. Germline CDR1 is SGHNT and CDR2 is YYREEE (reference sequence). The CDR3 is made up of 17 amino acids. The V and J ends lost 4 bases and 0 bases, in that order; junction bases with no gene match: 10. The CDR3 loop is CASSKGTSEPNSYEQYF. The CDR3 bases are TGTGCCAGCAGCAAAGGGACTAGCGAGCCTAACTCCTACGAGCAGTACTTC. The variable domain in full, with the rest retrieved from reference TRBV5-4 and TRBJ2-7, is ETGVTQSPTHLIKTRGQQVTLRCSSQSGHNTVSWYQQALGQGPQFIFQYYREEENGRGNFPPRFSGLQFPNYSSELNVNALELDDSALYLCASSKGTSEPNSYEQYFGPGTRLTVT.

This clone was seen once. This sequence joins TRBV2 and TRBJ1-6; 7 bases are shared with TRBD1. The CDR3 runs 16 residues. Germline assignment: CDR1 SNHLY and CDR2 FYNNEI. The trim removed 7 bases at V and 9 bases at J, leaving 15 bases unmatched. CDR3 loop: CASIFGPGQLVSPLHF. The CDR3 nucleotides are TGTGCCAGCATATTTGGCCCGGGACAGTTAGTTTCACCCCTCCACTTT.

This rearrangement joins TRBV7-8 to TRBJ2-3; 11 bases fit TRBD2. The ends lost 1 base at V and 1 base at J; junction bases unmatched: 4. The germline CDR1 and CDR2 sequences are SGHVS and FQNEAQ. The CDR3 sequence is 17 residues long. The DNA for the CDR3 is TGTGCCAGCAGCTTAGAGACTAGCGGGGTTGGCACAGATACGCAGTATTTT. Amino acid sequence: CASSLETSGVGTDTQYF.

The chain employs TRBV3-1 (or the pseudogene TRBV3-2) and TRBJ1-5; 8 nucleotides line up with TRBD1. Trimming at V came to 5 bases and at J to 6 bases, leaving 9 bases not matched to a gene. CDR3 size: 15 residues. Per germline, CDR1 LGHDT and CDR2 YNNKEL (reference sequence). Written as DNA, the CDR3 is TGTGCCAGCAGCGCAGGGACAGGTTCTTTTCAGCCCCAGCATTTT. This codes for CASSAGTGSFQPQHF.

The rearrangement links TRBV2 to TRBJ2-7; perhaps TRBD1 as D (5 bases). V gave up 7 bases and J gave up 1 base, with 8 bases separating them. The CDR3 runs to 12 residues. Germline V CDR1 and CDR2: SNHLY, FYNNEI. In DNA, the CDR3 is TGTGCCAGCATAAGACAGTCCTACGAGCAGTACTTC. Its translation: CASIRQSYEQYF. Combining the CDR3 with reference TRBV2 and TRBJ2-7 gives the whole variable domain EPEVTQTPSHQVTQMGQEVILRCVPISNHLYFYWYRQILGQKVEFLVSFYNNEISEKSEIFDDQFSVERPDGSNFTLKIRSTKLEDSAMYFCASIRQSYEQYFGPGTRLTVT.

This clone was seen a single time. V gene TRBV18 combines with J gene TRBJ1-6; 12 positions match TRBD1. Germline CDR1 reads KGHSH; CDR2 reads LQKENI. V shed 4 bases, J shed 9 bases, and the junction held 4 bases outside the gene matches. The length of the CDR3 is 15 residues. The CDR3 bases are TGTGCCAGCTCACAACCGGGACAGGGGGCTTCACCCCTCCACTTT. The encoded protein is CASSQPGQGASPLHF.

This clone has more than one count but fewer than ten. The chain joins TRBV6-2 or TRBV6-3 to TRBJ2-5; 8 bases are shared with TRBD2. The ends lost 4 bases at V and 1 base at J; junction bases unmatched: 8. The CDR3 consists of 16 residues. Germline CDR1 is MNHEY and CDR2 is SVGEGT. Here the CDR3 DNA reads TGTGCCAGCAGTTTTCTTAGCGGGACCCCCCAAGAGACCCAGTACTTC. The encoded protein is CASSFLSGTPQETQYF.

V is TRBV19 and J is TRBJ2-2, with a possible D match to TRBD2 (7 bases). The germline CDR1 and CDR2 sequences are LNHDA and SQIVND (reference sequence). The germline V and J ends were trimmed by 5 bases and 7 bases, with 11 bases remaining between them. CDR3 length: 13 residues. CDR3: CASSWGGGGELFF. The DNA of the CDR3 is TGTGCCAGTAGTTGGGGGGGCGGCGGGGAGCTGTTTTTT. Filled out from reference TRBV19 and TRBJ2-2, the complete variable domain reads DGGITQSPKYLFRKEGQNVTLSCEQNLNHDAMYWYRQDPGQGLRLIYYSQIVNDFQKGDIAEGYSVSREKKESFPLTVTSAQKNPTAFYLCASSWGGGGELFFGEGSRLTVL.

This clone was picked up one time. V usage is TRBV2 and J usage is TRBJ2-2; perhaps TRBD2 as D (5 bases). Per germline, CDR1 SNHLY and CDR2 FYNNEI. The CDR3 covers 13 residues. V was cut by 7 bases and J by 4 bases, with 10 bases left in between. The CDR3 region is CASIGLFTGELFF. In DNA form, the CDR3 reads TGTGCCAGCATCGGACTCTTCACCGGGGAGCTGTTTTTT.

The V call is TRBV15, the J call TRBJ2-5; 9 nucleotides match TRBD2. J lost 1 base, V lost 1 base, and 4 bases had no gene match. This CDR3 spans 16 amino acids. Germline V CDR1 and CDR2: LNHNV, YYDKDF (reference sequence). CDR3 loop: CATSRGLAGSQETQYF. The CDR3 DNA follows: TGTGCCACCAGCAGAGGTCTAGCGGGGTCCCAAGAGACCCAGTACTTC.

The J gene is TRBJ2-1, the V gene TRBV7-3; 11 bases map to TRBD2. CDR3 length: 15 amino acids. Losses at the gene ends were 8 bases for V and 1 base for J; bases not matched to a gene: 4. Germline lookup yields CDR1 SGHTA and CDR2 FQGTGA. The CDR3 spells CASGTSGGSYNEQFF. CDR3 sequence (DNA): TGTGCCAGCGGGACTAGCGGAGGATCCTACAATGAGCAGTTCTTC.

The gene calls are TRBV2 and TRBJ1-2, with a tentative D call TRBD1 (5 bases). With 5 bases removed from V and 6 bases from J, the gap between germline ends came to 25 bases. The CDR3 sequence is 17 residues long. The germline V gene has CDR1 SNHLY and CDR2 FYNNEI. CDR3 in amino acids: CASSSAVGAAIGHGYTF. The CDR3 nucleotides read TGTGCCAGCAGTTCGGCGGTAGGGGCAGCCATAGGCCATGGCTACACCTTC.

The CDR3 is CASSVGIGGGNQPQHF. The DNA for the CDR3 is TGTGCCAGCAGCGTAGGGATAGGGGGAGGCAATCAGCCCCAGCATTTT. The chain links TRBV9 to TRBJ1-5; a possible D gene is TRBD1 (6 bases). Trimming stripped 0 bases from V and 2 bases from J, with 12 bases between. CDR1 and CDR2 from the germline V gene are SGDLS and YYNGEE. The CDR3 consists of 16 residues.

This rearrangement joins TRBV9 to TRBJ1-3; possibly TRBD1 for D (5 bases). This CDR3 comprises 16 residues. With 0 bases removed from V and 5 bases from J, the gap between germline ends came to 15 bases. Germline CDR1 and CDR2: SGDLS and YYNGEE. The CDR3 region has the DNA TGTGCCAGCAGCGTAGACGGGACGGGAGGAAGAAACACCATATATTTT. This sequence encodes CASSVDGTGGRNTIYF. The full variable domain, with the rest looked up from reference TRBV9 and TRBJ1-3, is DSGVTQTPKHLITATGQRVTLRCSPRSGDLSVYWYQQSLDQGLQFLIQYYNGEERAKGNILERFSAQQFPDLHSELNLSSLELGDSALYFCASSVDGTGGRNTIYFGEGSWLTVV.

The gene calls are TRBV6-5 and TRBJ1-6; tentative D call: TRBD1 (6 bases). The length of the CDR3 is 15 residues. With 2 bases removed from V and 4 bases from J, the gap between germline ends came to 9 bases. CDR1 and CDR2 (germline): MNHEY, SVGAGI. CDR3 coding DNA: TGTGCCAGCAGTTACGGGACACGGTATAATTCACCCCTCCACTTT. Protein: CASSYGTRYNSPLHF.

The chain has TRBV7-9 and TRBJ2-3, with 7 bases identical to TRBD1. Losses at the gene ends were 7 bases for V and 6 bases for J; bases not matched to a gene: 10. Per germline, CDR1 SEHNR and CDR2 FQNEAQ (reference sequence). The CDR3 has 14 amino acids. The DNA of the CDR3 is TGTGCCAGCAACACACTGACAGGGTTCGATACGCAGTATTTT. Protein sequence: CASNTLTGFDTQYF.